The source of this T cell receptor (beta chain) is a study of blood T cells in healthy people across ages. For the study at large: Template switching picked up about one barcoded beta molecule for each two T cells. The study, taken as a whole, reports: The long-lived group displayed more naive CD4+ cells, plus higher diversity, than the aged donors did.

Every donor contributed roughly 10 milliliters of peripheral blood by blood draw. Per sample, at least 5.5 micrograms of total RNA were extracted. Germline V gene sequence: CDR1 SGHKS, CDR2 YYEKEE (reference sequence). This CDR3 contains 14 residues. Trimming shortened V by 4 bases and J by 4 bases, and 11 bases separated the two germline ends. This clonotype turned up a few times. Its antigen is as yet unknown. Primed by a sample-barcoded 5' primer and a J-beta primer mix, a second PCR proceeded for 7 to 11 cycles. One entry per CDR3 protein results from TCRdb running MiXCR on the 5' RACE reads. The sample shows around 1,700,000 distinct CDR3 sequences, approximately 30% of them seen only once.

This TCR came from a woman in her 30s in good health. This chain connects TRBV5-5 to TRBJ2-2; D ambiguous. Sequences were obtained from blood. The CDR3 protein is CASSALLSTGELFF. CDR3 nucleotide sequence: TGTGCCAGCAGCGCGCTCTTGTCCACCGGGGAGCTGTTTTTT.